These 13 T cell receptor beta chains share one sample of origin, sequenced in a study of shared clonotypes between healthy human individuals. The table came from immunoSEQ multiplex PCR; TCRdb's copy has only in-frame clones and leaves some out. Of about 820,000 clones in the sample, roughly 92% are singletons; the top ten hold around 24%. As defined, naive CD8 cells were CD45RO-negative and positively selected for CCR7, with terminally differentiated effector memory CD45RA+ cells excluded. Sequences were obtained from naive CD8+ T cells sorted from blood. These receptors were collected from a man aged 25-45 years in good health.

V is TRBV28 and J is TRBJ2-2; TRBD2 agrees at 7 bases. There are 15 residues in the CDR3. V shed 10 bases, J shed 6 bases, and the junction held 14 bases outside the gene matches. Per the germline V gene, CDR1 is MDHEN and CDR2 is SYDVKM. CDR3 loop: CATHLEAGLAGELFF. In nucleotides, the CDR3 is TGTGCCACACACTTAGAAGCGGGATTGGCCGGGGAGCTGTTTTTT.

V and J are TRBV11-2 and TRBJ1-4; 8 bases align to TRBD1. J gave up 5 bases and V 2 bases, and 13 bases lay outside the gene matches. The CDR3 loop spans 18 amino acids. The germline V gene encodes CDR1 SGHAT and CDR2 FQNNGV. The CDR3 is CASSLFGEATGENEKLFF. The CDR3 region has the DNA TGTGCCAGCAGCTTATTTGGAGAGGCGACAGGGGAAAATGAAAAACTGTTTTTT.

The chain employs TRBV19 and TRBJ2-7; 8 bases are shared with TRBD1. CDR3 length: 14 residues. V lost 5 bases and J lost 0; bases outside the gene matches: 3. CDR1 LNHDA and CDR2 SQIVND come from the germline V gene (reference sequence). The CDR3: CASSVTGGSYEQYF. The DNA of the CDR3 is TGTGCCAGTAGTGTTACAGGGGGCTCCTACGAGCAGTACTTC.

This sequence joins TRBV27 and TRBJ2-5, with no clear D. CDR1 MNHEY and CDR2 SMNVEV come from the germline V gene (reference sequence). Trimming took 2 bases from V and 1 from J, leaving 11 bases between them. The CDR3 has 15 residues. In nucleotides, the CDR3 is TGTGCCAGCAGTTTAAGTGGGTTCTCCCAAGAGACCCAGTACTTC. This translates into CASSLSGFSQETQYF.

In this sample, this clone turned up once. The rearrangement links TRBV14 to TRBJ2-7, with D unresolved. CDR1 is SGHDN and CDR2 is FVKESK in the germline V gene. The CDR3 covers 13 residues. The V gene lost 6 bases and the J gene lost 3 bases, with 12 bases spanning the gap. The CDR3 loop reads CASRSSPVYEQYF. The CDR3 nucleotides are TGTGCCAGCAGATCCAGCCCGGTCTACGAGCAGTACTTC.

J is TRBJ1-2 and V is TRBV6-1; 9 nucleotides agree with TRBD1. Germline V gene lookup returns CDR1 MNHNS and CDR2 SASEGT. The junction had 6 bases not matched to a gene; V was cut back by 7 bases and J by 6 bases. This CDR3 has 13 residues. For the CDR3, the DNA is TGTGCCAGCAATCGAGGGACAGGGAATGGCTACACCTTC. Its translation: CASNRGTGNGYTF.

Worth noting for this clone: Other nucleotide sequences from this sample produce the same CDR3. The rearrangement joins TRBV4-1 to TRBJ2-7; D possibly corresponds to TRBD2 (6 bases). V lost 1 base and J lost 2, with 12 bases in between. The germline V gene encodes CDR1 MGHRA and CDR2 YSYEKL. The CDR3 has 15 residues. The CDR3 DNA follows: TGCGCCAGCAGCCAAGTTGCCGGGAGAACCTACGAGCAGTACTTC. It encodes CASSQVAGRTYEQYF.

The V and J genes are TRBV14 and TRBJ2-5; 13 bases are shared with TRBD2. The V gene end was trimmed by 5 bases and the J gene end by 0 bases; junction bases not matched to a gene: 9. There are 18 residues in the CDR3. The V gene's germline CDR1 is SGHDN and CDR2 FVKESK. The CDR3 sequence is CASSAGLAGVVYQETQYF. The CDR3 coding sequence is TGTGCCAGCAGCGCCGGACTAGCGGGAGTAGTGTACCAAGAGACCCAGTACTTC.

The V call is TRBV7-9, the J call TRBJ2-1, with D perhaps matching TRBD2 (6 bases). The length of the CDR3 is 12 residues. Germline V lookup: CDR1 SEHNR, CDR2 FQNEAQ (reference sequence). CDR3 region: CATGGEGDEQFF. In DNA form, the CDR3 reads TGTGCAACTGGCGGGGAAGGGGATGAGCAGTTCTTC.

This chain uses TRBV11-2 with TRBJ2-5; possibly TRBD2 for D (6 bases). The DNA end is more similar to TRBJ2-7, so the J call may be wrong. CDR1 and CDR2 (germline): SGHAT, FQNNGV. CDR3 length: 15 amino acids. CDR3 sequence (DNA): TGTGCCAGCAGATCTACCGGGACTTCCCCCTACGAGCAGTACTTC. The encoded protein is CASRSTGTSPYEQYF.

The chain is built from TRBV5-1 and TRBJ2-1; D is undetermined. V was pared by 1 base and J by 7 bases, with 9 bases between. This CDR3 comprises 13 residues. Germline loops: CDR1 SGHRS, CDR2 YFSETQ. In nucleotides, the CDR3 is TGCGCCAGCAGCTTGTCGCCCAGGAATGAGCAGTTCTTC. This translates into CASSLSPRNEQFF.

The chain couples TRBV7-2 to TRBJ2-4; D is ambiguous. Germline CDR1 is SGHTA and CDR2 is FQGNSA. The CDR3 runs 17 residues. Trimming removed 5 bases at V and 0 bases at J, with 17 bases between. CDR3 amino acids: CASSLGSTRRAKNIQYF. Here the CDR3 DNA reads TGTGCCAGCAGCCTCGGGTCTACGCGGCGAGCCAAAAACATTCAGTACTTC.

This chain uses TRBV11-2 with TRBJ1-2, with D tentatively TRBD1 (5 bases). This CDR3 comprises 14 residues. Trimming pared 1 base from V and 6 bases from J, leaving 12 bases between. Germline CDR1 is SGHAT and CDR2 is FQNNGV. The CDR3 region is CASSLVSQGHGYTF. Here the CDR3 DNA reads TGTGCCAGCAGCTTAGTATCTCAGGGCCATGGCTACACCTTC.